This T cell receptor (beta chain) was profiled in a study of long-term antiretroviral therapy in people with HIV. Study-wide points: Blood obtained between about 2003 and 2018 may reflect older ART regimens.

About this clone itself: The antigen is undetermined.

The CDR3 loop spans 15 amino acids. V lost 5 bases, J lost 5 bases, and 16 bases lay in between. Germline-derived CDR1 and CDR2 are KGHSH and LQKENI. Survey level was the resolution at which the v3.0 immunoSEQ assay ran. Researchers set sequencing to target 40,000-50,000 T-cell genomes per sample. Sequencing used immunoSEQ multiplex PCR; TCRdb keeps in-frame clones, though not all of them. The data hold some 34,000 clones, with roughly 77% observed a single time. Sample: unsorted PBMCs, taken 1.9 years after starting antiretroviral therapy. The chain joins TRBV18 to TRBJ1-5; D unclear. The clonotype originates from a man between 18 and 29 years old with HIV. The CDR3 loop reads CASSSEGSNYQPQHF. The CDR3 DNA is TGTGCCAGCTCAAGCGAGGGATCTAATTATCAGCCCCAGCATTTT.